The 3 T cell receptor beta chains in this list originate from one sample, sequenced in a study of blood T cells in healthy people across ages. A sample-barcoded 5' primer and a J-beta primer mix were used in a second PCR of roughly 7 to 12 cycles. TCRdb reanalysed the 5' RACE reads using MiXCR and keeps one entry per CDR3 protein. This sample has fewer than 750,000 distinct CDR3 sequences, with under 55% found just once. Sequencing input: blood. The receptors shown here come from a man at least 80 years old in good health.

The rearrangement links TRBV4-2 to TRBJ1-2; D is unresolved. Germline values: CDR1 LGHNA, CDR2 YNFKEQ. The CDR3 consists of 17 residues. Trimming left V 0 bases short and J 0 bases short, with 14 bases between. The CDR3 DNA reads TGTGCCAGCAGCCAAGATCCTGACGGCAGGTCTAACTATGGCTACACCTTC. The encoded protein is CASSQDPDGRSNYGYTF.

The rearrangement uses TRBV29-1 and TRBJ2-5; D possibly corresponds to TRBD1 (5 bases). The V end was cut by 3 bases, the J end by 1 base, with 18 bases between. In germline, CDR1 is SQVTM, CDR2 ANQGSEA. This CDR3 region has 16 residues. The DNA of the CDR3 is TGCAGCGTTGAGTTAGGGGCAGGGCCCCTCCAAGAGACCCAGTACTTC. It is translated as CSVELGAGPLQETQYF.

This clonotype has only one observation. The genes are TRBV6-6 and TRBJ1-5; no reliable D call. Germline V gives CDR1 MNHNY, CDR2 SVGAGI (reference sequence). Trimming removed 2 bases from V and 7 bases from J, with 12 bases in between. The CDR3 runs to 14 residues. CDR3 residues: CASSYEPSSQPQHF. As DNA, the CDR3 is TGTGCCAGCAGTTACGAGCCCTCCTCACAGCCCCAGCATTTT.